This entry lists 5 T cell receptor beta chains sequenced from one sample in a study of blood T cell repertoires in COVID-19. Clones were sequenced by immunoSEQ multiplex PCR, and TCRdb holds only the in-frame ones, with some missing. Of around 310,000 clones listed, roughly 90% are singletons. The sample comprised peripheral blood. Receptors originate from a woman between 45 and 60 years old with active or convalescent COVID-19.

This clone was picked up one time. CDR3 protein: CASMRTGGSFGEKLFF. The CDR3, as DNA: TGTGCCAGCATGAGGACAGGGGGCTCTTTTGGGGAAAAACTGTTTTTT. This chain uses TRBV7-3 with TRBJ1-4; 11 bases line up with TRBD1. This CDR3 has 16 amino acids. V was pared by 7 bases and J by 8 bases, with 12 bases of the junction left unmatched. Germline-derived CDR1 and CDR2 are SGHTA and FQGTGA. Full variable domain (outside the CDR3, taken from reference TRBV7-3 and TRBJ1-4): GAGVSQTPSNKVTEKGKYVELRCDPISGHTALYWYRQSLGQGPEFLIYFQGTGAADDSGLPNDRFFAVRPEGSVSTLKIQRTERGDSAVYLCASMRTGGSFGEKLFFGSGTQLSVL.

The CDR3 DNA reads as TGTGCCAGCAGCTTTGGGCAGAACTATGGCTACACCTTC. It is translated as CASSFGQNYGYTF. V and J are TRBV7-2 and TRBJ1-2, with no clear D. Germline V lookup: CDR1 SGHTA, CDR2 FQGNSA. CDR3 size: 13 residues. Trimming took 3 bases from V and 2 from J, leaving 7 bases between them.

J is TRBJ1-1 and V is TRBV27; D not certain. Germline-derived CDR1 and CDR2 are MNHEY and SMNVEV (reference sequence). This CDR3 has 14 residues. Deletions cut 1 base from V and 1 base from J, with 7 bases between. CDR3 region: CASSLFRGNTEAFF. In DNA form, the CDR3 reads TGTGCCAGCAGTTTATTTCGGGGGAACACTGAAGCTTTCTTT.

CDR3 coding DNA: TGTGCCAGCAGTCCCGTGTATGGGGCTAGCCAAGAGACCCAGTACTTC. It is translated as CASSPVYGASQETQYF. This chain joins TRBV6-2 or TRBV6-3 and TRBJ2-5, with a weak D call TRBD1 (5 bases). The CDR3 covers 16 residues. Trimming removed 5 bases at V and 1 base at J, with 17 bases between. Germline CDR1 is MNHEY and CDR2 is SVGEGT.

The chain joins TRBV30 to TRBJ1-4, with 7 bases that match TRBD1. In germline, CDR1 is GTSNPN, CDR2 SVGIG (reference sequence). J lost 7 bases, V lost 1 base, and 9 bases had no gene match. The CDR3 runs to 15 residues. In DNA form, the CDR3 reads TGTGCCTGGAGTGCCACAGGGGTATCGACTGAAAAACTGTTTTTT. Its protein is CAWSATGVSTEKLFF. The full variable domain, with the rest looked up from reference TRBV30 and TRBJ1-4, is SQTIHQWPATLVQPVGSPLSLECTVEGTSNPNLYWYRQAAGRGLQLLFYSVGIGQISSEVPQNLSASRPQDRQFILSSKKLLLSDSGFYLCAWSATGVSTEKLFFGSGTQLSVL.